The entry below describes one TCR beta chain. The sample originates from a study of blood T cell repertoires in COVID-19. Study in general: From the United States, Italy and Spain came samples of acute and convalescent COVID-19. From T cells, B-cell-depleted T cells, or PBMCs came the material, which was cDNA or gDNA.

Authors' data handling: Reference gene primers were amplified, and this amplification served to estimate nucleated cell counts. Profiling relied on immunoSEQ multiplex PCR, and the TCRdb table lists in-frame clones only, not all of them. Clone size and the V and J calls come from that table; the DNA yielded D and trimming. The sample records 50,000 to 55,000 clones, more than 85% being singletons. The receptor comes from a human donor with active COVID-19. The donor label of this sample is uncertain. Specimen: peripheral blood.

The CDR3 nucleotides are TGTGCCAGCAAAAAGCAGGGACAATTCATGAACACTGAAGCTTTCTTT. Protein: CASKKQGQFMNTEAFF. The chain links TRBV7-9 to TRBJ1-1, with D possibly being TRBD1 (6 bases). Between the trimmed V and J ends, which lost 7 bases and 0 bases, there was a span of 18 bases. Germline CDR1 SEHNR, CDR2 FQNEAQ (reference sequence). The length of the CDR3 is 16 residues.